These 30 T cell receptor beta chains share one sample of origin, sequenced in a study of low-dose radiotherapy and immunotherapy resistance in tumors. Indicated time point: after trial treatment. Treatment meaning: LDRT plus nivolumab, ipilimumab, low-dose cyclophosphamide and aspirin (RACIN trial). Priming of first-strand cDNA relied on TRAV- and TRBV-specific primers (covering alpha and beta chains). The TCRs were subjected to amplification over roughly 18 PCR cycles employing a constant-region primer in conjunction with a V-primer adapter. MiXCR, run by TCRdb on the reads, gives a single entry per CDR3 protein. The data hold 35,000 to 50,000 distinct CDR3 sequences, with less than 30% observed a single time. The sample was PBMCs, taken after low-dose radiotherapy plus immunotherapy. The receptor set was obtained from a male donor with prostate cancer.

In regard to this clonotype: It differs at one base from a far larger clone, so likely a read error. The V and J genes are TRBV5-3 and TRBJ2-1; 13 bases map to TRBD2. TRBV5-3 is identified as an open reading frame with a role that is uncertain. V was pared by 8 bases and J by 8 bases, with 10 bases of the junction left unmatched. CDR3 length: 15 residues. The CDR3 sequence is CASGTSGTAFYEQFF. For the CDR3, the DNA is TGTGCCAGCGGGACTAGCGGGACGGCCTTCTATGAGCAGTTCTTC.

The chain is built from TRBV5-1 and TRBJ1-1, with 7 bases lining up with TRBD1. The germline V gene encodes CDR1 SGHRS and CDR2 YFSETQ. CDR3 length equals 14 residues. J was trimmed by 4 bases and V by 4 bases; bases with no gene match: 7. The CDR3 is CASSLQGEFTEAFF. CDR3 sequence (DNA): TGCGCCAGCAGCCTCCAGGGGGAATTCACTGAAGCTTTCTTT.

This clonotype was seen many times. This chain connects TRBV20-1 to TRBJ2-3, with D possibly called TRBD1 or TRBD2 (6 bases each). Trimming cost V 4 bases and J 0 bases, with 14 bases left between them. Germline CDR1 DFQATT, CDR2 SNEGSKA (reference sequence). The length of the CDR3 is 15 residues. For the CDR3, the DNA is TGCAGTGCTACGTCCGGGGGCCTTAGCACAGATACGCAGTATTTT. As protein: CSATSGGLSTDTQYF.

A note on this clonotype: The germline gene is not matched at one end of the junction; a read error may be the cause. The rearrangement joins TRBV29-1 to TRBJ2-2; TRBD2 matches 8 bases. Germline V gives CDR1 SQVTM, CDR2 ANQGSEA. The CDR3 totals 11 residues. CDR3 loop: CSVDRGGGLFF. The CDR3 bases are TGCAGCGTTGACCGGGGGGGGGGGCTGTTTTTT.

This clonotype was seen at least ten times. The chain links TRBV11-3 to TRBJ2-1; 11 bases map to TRBD2. Looked up from germline, CDR1 is SGHNT and CDR2 is YENEEA. V was clipped by 5 bases and J by 0 bases; unmatched bases: 3. The CDR3 extends over 16 amino acids. Here the CDR3 reads CASSPTSGVSYNEQFF. CDR3 bases: TGTGCCAGCAGCCCGACTAGCGGGGTCTCCTACAATGAGCAGTTCTTC.

This clonotype was seen at least ten times. The J gene is TRBJ1-6, the V gene TRBV19; 9 nucleotides match TRBD1. V was pared by 10 bases and J by 7 bases, with 8 bases of the junction left unmatched. This CDR3 is built from 14 residues. Germline V gene lookup returns CDR1 LNHDA and CDR2 SQIVND (reference sequence). The CDR3 coding sequence is TGTGCCACCAAACTGGGACAGGGAAATTCACCCCTCCACTTT. This codes for CATKLGQGNSPLHF.

Concerning this clonotype itself: A far larger clone is only one base removed, so a read error is likely. The V call is TRBV12-5, the J call TRBJ2-1; 9 bases agree with TRBD1. The V segment lost 4 bases and the J segment 10 bases; nucleotides outside the gene matches: 11. Germline-derived CDR1 and CDR2 are LGHNT and FRNRAP. The CDR3 extends over 15 amino acids. The CDR3 DNA reads as TGTGCTAGTGGTTCGGGACAGGGCGAAACCTACGAGCAGTTCTTC. Its protein product is CASGSGQGETYEQFF.

This chain joins TRBV4-1 and TRBJ1-2; perhaps TRBD1 as D (5 bases). This CDR3 region has 15 residues. CDR1 and CDR2 from the germline V gene are MGHRA and YSYEKL. The V end lost 3 bases, the J end lost 4 bases, and 15 bases lay between the germline ends. Here the CDR3 DNA reads TGCGCCAGCAGCCAGAAGGGCGAGGGGTTCTATGGCTACACCTTC. This encodes CASSQKGEGFYGYTF.

This clonotype was found many times. V gene TRBV19 combines with J gene TRBJ2-5; 9 positions agree with TRBD1. Trimming took 3 bases from V and 3 from J; bases not matched to a gene: 17. CDR3 size: 19 residues. Per germline, CDR1 LNHDA and CDR2 SQIVND (reference sequence). CDR3 sequence: CASSMSLMDPGTGKETQYF. For the CDR3, the DNA is TGTGCCAGTAGTATGAGCCTAATGGATCCCGGGACAGGGAAAGAGACCCAGTACTTC.

This clonotype occurred many times. The rearrangement uses TRBV18 and TRBJ1-5; perhaps TRBD1 as D (6 bases). V lost 1 base and J 5 bases, leaving 15 bases between the germline ends. CDR3 size: 16 residues. Germline loops: CDR1 KGHSH, CDR2 LQKENI. This chain's CDR3 is CASSPRLSGADQPQHF. The DNA for the CDR3 is TGTGCCAGCTCACCACGGCTGTCAGGGGCCGATCAGCCCCAGCATTTT.

CDR3 loop: CASSLGRPQETQYF. Written as DNA, the CDR3 is TGTGCCAGCAGCTTAGGGCGGCCCCAAGAGACCCAGTACTTC. The chain couples TRBV7-6 to TRBJ2-5; no clear D gene. The germline gives CDR1 SGHVS, CDR2 FNYEAQ. The V and J ends lost 1 base and 1 base respectively, with 7 bases between them. The CDR3 contains 14 residues. Together with reference TRBV7-6 and TRBJ2-5, the CDR3 gives the full variable domain: GAGVSQSPRYKVTKRGQDVALRCDPISGHVSLYWYRQALGQGPEFLTYFNYEAQQDKSGLPNDRFSAERPEGSISTLTIQRTEQRDSAMYRCASSLGRPQETQYFGPGTRLLVL.

This clonotype was observed at least ten times. The rearrangement joins TRBV12-3 or TRBV12-4 to TRBJ2-1; D gene ambiguous. This CDR3 contains 16 residues. Trimming removed 3 bases at V and 4 bases at J, with 16 bases between. The CDR3 region is CASSLARTGLYNEQFF. CDR3 nucleotide sequence: TGTGCCAGCAGTTTGGCTAGGACGGGTTTATACAATGAGCAGTTCTTC.

In its sample, this clonotype was seen many times. The rearrangement joins TRBV7-2 to TRBJ2-2; 10 bases line up with TRBD2. The length of the CDR3 is 17 residues. The V gene's germline CDR1 is SGHTA and CDR2 FQGNSA. V gave up 5 bases and J gave up 7 bases; unmatched junction bases: 13. The CDR3 DNA reads as TGTGCCAGCAGCCTCAGCGGGGGGGCTAGAGTCTTCGGGGAGCTGTTTTTT. This sequence encodes CASSLSGGARVFGELFF.

Worth noting for this clonotype: A read error may be the cause here, since a much bigger clone is one base away. The chain has TRBV27 and TRBJ2-5; 11 bases match TRBD2. V gave up 9 bases and J gave up 2 bases; unmatched junction bases: 11. Per germline, CDR1 MNHEY and CDR2 SMNVEV (reference sequence). The CDR3 runs 16 residues. The CDR3 DNA follows: TGTGCCAGACACTTTAGCGGGAGGGCGGTGCAAGAGACCCAGTACTTC. Translating gives CARHFSGRAVQETQYF.

This chain links TRBV12-3 or TRBV12-4 with TRBJ2-1; no definite D call. The length of the CDR3 is 11 residues. Deletions cut 3 bases from V and 12 bases from J, with 9 bases between. In nucleotides, the CDR3 is TGTGCCAGCAGTTTGGGCCAGTTGCAGTTCTTC. This gives the protein CASSLGQLQFF.

The chain joins TRBV28 to TRBJ2-1; D gene unclear. From germline, CDR1 is MDHEN and CDR2 SYDVKM. The CDR3 spans 16 residues. V lost 2 bases and J 4 bases, leaving 15 bases between the germline ends. The CDR3 nucleotides read TGTGCCAGCAGTTTAGGCTCTCTCGCCTCATACAATGAGCAGTTCTTC. Its protein is CASSLGSLASYNEQFF. Variable domain in full (rest from reference TRBV28 and TRBJ2-1): DVKVTQSSRYLVKRTGEKVFLECVQDMDHENMFWYRQDPGLGLRLIYFSYDVKMKEKGDIPEGYSVSREKKERFSLILESASTNQTSMYLCASSLGSLASYNEQFFGPGTRLTVL.

There are many counts of this clonotype. V is TRBV27 and J is TRBJ2-3; 9 bases align to TRBD2. Germline-derived CDR1 and CDR2 are MNHEY and SMNVEV (reference sequence). The CDR3 spans 14 residues. V gave up 5 bases and J gave up 0 bases; unmatched junction bases: 0. The CDR3: CASSTSGSTDTQYF. CDR3 DNA sequence: TGTGCCAGCAGTACTAGCGGGAGCACAGATACGCAGTATTTT.

This clonotype was found many times. The chain carries TRBV4-1 and TRBJ2-6; no clear D. Germline CDR1 and CDR2: MGHRA and YSYEKL. The germline V and J ends were trimmed by 1 base and 0 bases, with 10 bases remaining between them. The CDR3 runs 17 residues. CDR3 nucleotides: TGCGCCAGCAGCCAAGGGCTCGGCCTCTCTGGGGCCAACGTCCTGACTTTC. This gives the protein CASSQGLGLSGANVLTF.

This clonotype was counted at least ten times. V gene TRBV2 combines with J gene TRBJ1-5; D remains unclear. The V end lost 4 bases, the J end lost 5 bases, and 9 bases lay between the germline ends. The CDR3 consists of 13 residues. Germline V CDR1 and CDR2: SNHLY, FYNNEI. The CDR3 DNA sequence: TGTGCCAGCAGTGCTGGGCCCGATCAGCCCCAGCATTTT. Translation gives CASSAGPDQPQHF. Filled out from reference TRBV2 and TRBJ1-5, the complete variable domain reads EPEVTQTPSHQVTQMGQEVILRCVPISNHLYFYWYRQILGQKVEFLVSFYNNEISEKSEIFDDQFSVERPDGSNFTLKIRSTKLEDSAMYFCASSAGPDQPQHFGDGTRLSIL.

This clonotype was seen repeatedly, ten times or more. The chain joins TRBV2 to TRBJ1-2; D unclear. Germline CDR1 reads SNHLY; CDR2 reads FYNNEI. Trimming left V 6 bases short and J 0 bases short, with 8 bases between. This CDR3 is built from 13 residues. The CDR3 bases are TGTGCCAGCAGCCCCGACTCTAACTATGGCTACACCTTC. Its protein is CASSPDSNYGYTF.

This clonotype has a count of ten or more. The gene calls are TRBV3-1 and TRBJ2-1; 15 nucleotides agree with TRBD2. With 5 bases clipped from V and 3 bases from J, the junction kept 8 bases outside the gene matches. Germline CDR1 is LGHDT and CDR2 is YNNKEL (reference sequence). CDR3 length: 18 amino acids. As DNA, the CDR3 is TGTGCCAGCAGCGCTCCGGGACTAGCGGGAGGCCTCTACAATGAGCAGTTCTTC. This gives the protein CASSAPGLAGGLYNEQFF.

The V and J genes are TRBV4-1 and TRBJ2-7, with D hard to call. There are 12 residues in the CDR3. Between the trimmed V and J ends, which lost 4 bases and 6 bases, there was a span of 10 bases. Germline V CDR1 and CDR2: MGHRA, YSYEKL. The CDR3 sequence is CASSPNGPEQYF. The CDR3 DNA follows: TGCGCCAGCAGCCCTAACGGGCCCGAGCAGTACTTC.

The chain recombines TRBV5-4 with TRBJ2-1; 7 bases match TRBD2. The CDR3 covers 15 residues. V shed 4 bases and J 5 bases; nucleotides not matched to a gene: 9. Germline V gene data show CDR1 as SGHNT and CDR2 as YYREEE (reference sequence). The CDR3 here is CASSATPSGHNEQFF. Here the CDR3 DNA reads TGTGCCAGCAGCGCCACTCCTAGCGGACACAATGAGCAGTTCTTC.

This clonotype was observed at least ten times. Its ends do not fully match the called genes, so a read error is possible. The chain has TRBV5-1 and TRBJ2-1; D is possibly TRBD2 (5 bases). Germline CDR1 is SGHRS and CDR2 is YFSETQ. This CDR3 has 13 residues. The CDR3 spells CASSSTGVHEQFF. CDR3 nucleotide sequence: TGTGCCAGCAGCTCGACCGGGGTGCATGAGCAGTTCTTC. Supplemented by reference TRBV5-1 and TRBJ2-1, the full variable domain reads KAGVTQTPRYLIKTRGQQVTLSCSPISGHRSVSWYQQTPGQGLQFLFEYFSETQRNKGNFPGRFSGRQFSNSRSEMNVSTLELGDSALYLCASSSTGVHEQFFGPGTRLTVL.

Turning to this clonotype: This likely stems from a read error, as it lies one base from a far larger clone. V gene TRBV27 combines with J gene TRBJ2-7; 10 bases are a match to TRBD2. Trimming at V came to 8 bases and at J to 7 bases, leaving 14 bases not matched to a gene. Germline CDR1 is MNHEY and CDR2 is SMNVEV (reference sequence). The CDR3 spans 15 residues. Here the CDR3 DNA reads TGTGCCAGCCGCCGGGGGAGCGGGAGGGCCAATGAGCAGTACTTC. It codes for CASRRGSGRANEQYF.

This clonotype counts as medium-sized. This sequence joins TRBV24-1 and TRBJ1-2; D unresolved. CDR1 and CDR2 from the germline V gene are KGHDR and SFDVKD. The CDR3 loop spans 10 amino acids. Deletions cut 12 bases from V and 4 bases from J, with 8 bases between. The CDR3 nucleotides are TGTGCCCCCCCGGCCTATGGCTACACCTTC. Its protein product is CAPPAYGYTF.

This clonotype was counted at least ten times. This chain joins TRBV20-1 and TRBJ2-7, with 9 bases aligning to TRBD1. Germline loops: CDR1 DFQATT, CDR2 SNEGSKA (reference sequence). The CDR3 is 13 residues long. V was pared by 5 bases and J by 6 bases, with 8 bases of the junction left unmatched. The CDR3 coding sequence is TGCAGTGCTCCCGGGACAGGGAAAAGCGAGCAGTACTTC. This codes for CSAPGTGKSEQYF.

This clonotype occurred a few times. The rearrangement joins TRBV5-1 to TRBJ2-7; D is ambiguous. The CDR3 is 14 residues long. The V end lost 0 bases, the J end lost 0 bases, and 7 bases lay between the germline ends. The V gene's germline CDR1 is SGHRS and CDR2 YFSETQ. The CDR3 nucleotides read TGCGCCAGCAGCTTGGCCATAGCCTCCTACGAGCAGTACTTC. Its protein product is CASSLAIASYEQYF.

This clonotype was seen many times. J is TRBJ2-7 and V is TRBV5-1; 8 bases match TRBD2. Trimming at V came to 4 bases and at J to 2 bases, leaving 17 bases not matched to a gene. CDR1 SGHRS and CDR2 YFSETQ come from the germline V gene. The CDR3 contains 18 residues. This chain's CDR3 is CASSDGGTSGRRTYEQYF. The CDR3 DNA reads TGCGCCAGCAGCGATGGGGGGACGAGCGGGAGACGAACCTACGAGCAGTACTTC.

This clonotype appeared many times. V is TRBV12-3 or TRBV12-4 and J is TRBJ2-7; D is undetermined. V was shortened by 3 bases and J by 4 bases, with 7 bases between the two germline ends. This CDR3 comprises 12 residues. For the CDR3, the DNA is TGTGCCAGCAGTTTTAGCACATACGAGCAGTACTTC. It codes for CASSFSTYEQYF.